This T cell receptor beta chain was recorded in a study of blood T cell repertoires in COVID-19. Across the whole study: Samples of COVID-19 (acute and convalescent) were obtained from the United States, Italy and Spain. Nucleic acid was either cDNA or gDNA, and it came from T cells, B-cell-depleted T cells, or PBMCs.

In the study's own analysis: By means of reference gene primer amplification, nucleated cell counts were estimated. Repertoires were generated with immunoSEQ multiplex PCR, while TCRdb's copy carries only in-frame clones and drops some. From that table come the V and J calls and clone size; the DNA was used to work out D and trimming. Of 200,000 to 250,000 clones in the sample, nearly 90% were seen once. The ends were cut back, 8 bases at V and 4 bases at J, with 17 bases in the middle. This CDR3 comprises 13 residues. Germline V gene lookup returns CDR1 SQVTM and CDR2 ANQGSEA. Sample: peripheral blood. This chain links TRBV29-1 with TRBJ1-2; D is possibly TRBD1 (6 bases). The receptor comes from a man younger than 30 with active or convalescent COVID-19. CDR3 in amino acids: CSIRDIGIYGYTF. CDR3 nucleotide sequence: TGCAGCATCCGGGACATCGGGATCTATGGCTACACCTTC.